Listed here are 13 T cell receptor beta chains from one sample, sequenced in a study of T-cell reconstitution after alpha-beta-depleted transplantation in children. The library targeted TCRbeta and was prepared with unique molecular identifiers. TCRdb processed the PCR reads anew with MiXCR; each CDR3 protein has one entry. The sample lists about 830,000 distinct CDR3 sequences; 15% to 20% were seen once. Material: PBMCs, mostly from graft donor cells, obtained 360 days after TCRalphabeta/CD19-depleted stem cell transplant. These receptors were collected from a male patient younger than 18 who had a stem cell transplant for acute lymphoblastic leukemia, so the T cells may come from the graft donor.

The chain couples TRBV15 to TRBJ2-5; no definite D call. The CDR3 totals 11 residues. Germline V CDR1 and CDR2: LNHNV, YYDKDF (reference sequence). Trimming stripped 3 bases from V and 5 bases from J, with 4 bases between. CDR3 residues: CATSRWETQYF. For the CDR3, the DNA is TGTGCCACCAGCAGGTGGGAGACCCAGTACTTC.

This clonotype was seen more than once but under ten times. The chain carries TRBV9 and TRBJ1-2, with D unresolved. This CDR3 is 16 amino acids long. The V end lost 4 bases, the J end lost 0 bases, and 16 bases lay between the germline ends. Germline CDR1 SGDLS, CDR2 YYNGEE. In DNA, the CDR3 is TGTGCCAGCAGCCCTCCTGAGGCTGCAGCTAACTATGGCTACACCTTC. Translated: CASSPPEAAANYGYTF. The full variable domain, with the rest looked up from reference TRBV9 and TRBJ1-2, is DSGVTQTPKHLITATGQRVTLRCSPRSGDLSVYWYQQSLDQGLQFLIQYYNGEERAKGNILERFSAQQFPDLHSELNLSSLELGDSALYFCASSPPEAAANYGYTFGSGTRLTVV.

This clonotype was recorded at least ten times. V is TRBV9 and J is TRBJ2-1; D is uncertain. V was pared by 0 bases and J by 2 bases, with 9 bases between. This CDR3 has 15 residues. Germline loops: CDR1 SGDLS, CDR2 YYNGEE. CDR3 in DNA: TGTGCCAGCAGCGTAGCTGGGTTGGCCTACAATGAGCAGTTCTTC. Amino acids: CASSVAGLAYNEQFF.

V gene TRBV7-3 combines with J gene TRBJ2-6; unclear D gene. Trimming left V 0 bases short and J 0 bases short, with 9 bases between. Germline values: CDR1 SGHTA, CDR2 FQGTGA. This CDR3 has 17 residues. CDR3 in DNA: TGTGCCAGCAGCTTAACTACAGCCAGCTCTGGGGCCAACGTCCTGACTTTC. Its translation: CASSLTTASSGANVLTF. Full variable domain (missing parts from reference TRBV7-3 and TRBJ2-6): GAGVSQTPSNKVTEKGKYVELRCDPISGHTALYWYRQSLGQGPEFLIYFQGTGAADDSGLPNDRFFAVRPEGSVSTLKIQRTERGDSAVYLCASSLTTASSGANVLTFGAGSRLTVL.

This rearrangement joins TRBV7-2 to TRBJ2-7; TRBD2 aligns across 11 bases. The CDR3 is 16 residues long. Germline-derived CDR1 and CDR2 are SGHTA and FQGNSA. V was clipped by 1 base and J by 3 bases; unmatched bases: 5. CDR3: CASSLGGTSGFYEQYF. The CDR3 DNA reads TGTGCCAGCAGCTTAGGAGGGACTAGCGGATTCTACGAGCAGTACTTC.

This clonotype was recorded a few times. V is TRBV27 and J is TRBJ2-5; 9 bases line up with TRBD2. The CDR3 consists of 16 residues. Germline CDR1 is MNHEY and CDR2 is SMNVEV (reference sequence). V lost 4 bases, J lost 5 bases, and 11 bases stayed unmatched. The CDR3 bases are TGTGCCAGCAGTTCCCGGCTAGCGGGAATAGCGGAGACCCAGTACTTC. Amino acids: CASSSRLAGIAETQYF.

This clonotype was found a few times. CDR3 sequence reads: CASSPWARTSGQSTDTQYF. CDR3 nucleotide sequence: TGTGCCAGCTCACCCTGGGCCCGTACTAGCGGGCAGAGCACAGATACGCAGTATTTT. The gene calls are TRBV18 and TRBJ2-3, with TRBD2 matching 9 bases. The ends lost 3 bases at V and 0 bases at J; junction bases unmatched: 13. The CDR3 extends over 19 amino acids. The germline gives CDR1 KGHSH, CDR2 LQKENI.

There are a few counts of this clonotype. This chain links TRBV7-9 with TRBJ2-2; TRBD2 is a possible D gene (6 bases). The V and J ends lost 1 base and 3 bases respectively, with 15 bases between them. The CDR3 runs 17 residues. CDR1 is SEHNR, CDR2 FQNEAQ, per germline (reference sequence). This CDR3 reads CASSLVLRDSYTGELFF. The DNA for the CDR3 is TGTGCCAGCAGCTTAGTGTTGCGGGACTCCTACACCGGGGAGCTGTTTTTT. The full variable domain, its missing parts supplied by reference TRBV7-9 and TRBJ2-2, is DTGVSQNPRHKITKRGQNVTFRCDPISEHNRLYWYRQTLGQGPEFLTYFQNEAQLEKSRLLSDRFSAERPKGSFSTLEIQRTEQGDSAMYLCASSLVLRDSYTGELFFGEGSRLTVL.

This chain uses TRBV6-2 or TRBV6-3 with TRBJ1-5, with 7 bases identical to TRBD1. This CDR3 spans 16 amino acids. Trimming at V came to 6 bases and at J to 3 bases, leaving 11 bases not matched to a gene. Germline-derived CDR1 and CDR2 are MNHEY and SVGEGT. The CDR3 loop is CASRRGTEAFNQPQHF. The CDR3 DNA reads as TGTGCCAGCAGGCGAGGGACAGAGGCCTTCAATCAGCCCCAGCATTTT.

This clonotype was observed a handful of times. J is TRBJ2-7 and V is TRBV6-1; D unclear. V was cut by 7 bases and J by 4 bases, with 17 bases left in between. Germline CDR1 reads MNHNS; CDR2 reads SASEGT. The length of the CDR3 is 14 residues. This CDR3 is CASTPFVVGYEQYF. The CDR3 DNA sequence: TGTGCCAGCACCCCCTTCGTAGTGGGATACGAGCAGTACTTC.

This chain connects TRBV19 to TRBJ2-6, with D unclear. This CDR3 spans 14 amino acids. The V end lost 3 bases, the J end lost 8 bases, and 11 bases lay between the germline ends. Per germline, CDR1 LNHDA and CDR2 SQIVND (reference sequence). The CDR3 DNA is TGTGCCAGTAGTATTATGGGCAAGACCAACGTCCTGACTTTC. It is translated as CASSIMGKTNVLTF.

The chain employs TRBV3-1 and TRBJ2-7; TRBD2 agrees at 10 bases. Per the germline V gene, CDR1 is LGHDT and CDR2 is YNNKEL (reference sequence). This CDR3 is 15 amino acids long. V shed 2 bases, J shed 2 bases, and the junction held 3 bases outside the gene matches. In DNA form, the CDR3 reads TGTGCCAGCAGCCAAATACTAGCGGGGACCTACGAGCAGTACTTC. Encoded protein: CASSQILAGTYEQYF.

This clonotype was recorded a few times. The V call is TRBV10-1, the J call TRBJ2-7; tentative D call: TRBD2 (7 bases). The CDR3 length is 13 residues. The V gene lost 10 bases and the J gene lost 0 bases, with 13 bases spanning the gap. Germline V gene data show CDR1 as WNHNN and CDR2 as SYGVQD (reference sequence). CDR3 residues: CAIPGGLSYEQYF. Here the CDR3 DNA reads TGCGCCATCCCGGGGGGCCTCTCCTACGAGCAGTACTTC.